The source of this TCR beta chain is a study of blood T cell repertoires in COVID-19. Study-wide context: Samples came from the United States, Italy and Spain, spanning acute and convalescent COVID-19. PBMCs, B-cell-depleted T cells, or T cells provided the cDNA or gDNA that made up the material.

This CDR3 has 14 amino acids. Trimming removed 0 bases from V and 7 bases from J, with 12 bases in between. CDR1 MNHEY and CDR2 SMNVEV come from the germline V gene (reference sequence). This clone was picked up one time. In the original analysis: Reference gene primer amplification gave nucleated cell count estimates. Some clones are missing from TCRdb's copy, which holds only in-frame ones; the method was immunoSEQ multiplex PCR. That table gives V, J and clone size, and the DNA gave D and trimming. The sample gives roughly 250,000 clones, more than 80% of which show up once; 3% to 4.5% is in the top ten.

The gene calls are TRBV27 and TRBJ1-2; D is ambiguous. This receptor was obtained from a woman between 40 and 50 years old with acute or convalescent COVID-19. What was sequenced was peripheral blood. CDR3 bases: TGTGCCAGCAGTTTATCGCCCAGTTCGGGTGGCTACACCTTC. Translation gives CASSLSPSSGGYTF.